This T cell receptor beta chain was identified during a study of blood T cell repertoires in COVID-19. Per the original methods: Amplification of reference gene primers was used by the study to estimate nucleated cell counts. TCRdb keeps only in-frame clones here, not all; method: immunoSEQ multiplex PCR. D and trimming were read from the DNA, whereas the V and J calls and clone size are those reported in that table. The sample comprises some 150,000 clones, just over 85% of which are singletons, and around 3.5% rests with the top ten. Looked up from germline, CDR1 is MDHEN and CDR2 is SYDVKM. Trimming at V came to 8 bases and at J to 4 bases, leaving 7 bases not matched to a gene. This CDR3 contains 14 residues.

This receptor was identified in a man between 65 and 85 years old with acute or convalescent COVID-19. Sequenced sample: peripheral blood. The rearrangement joins TRBV28 to TRBJ2-3, with 9 positions matching TRBD2. The CDR3 is CASFPSGISDTQYF. Here the CDR3 DNA reads TGTGCCAGCTTCCCTAGCGGGATATCAGATACGCAGTATTTT.